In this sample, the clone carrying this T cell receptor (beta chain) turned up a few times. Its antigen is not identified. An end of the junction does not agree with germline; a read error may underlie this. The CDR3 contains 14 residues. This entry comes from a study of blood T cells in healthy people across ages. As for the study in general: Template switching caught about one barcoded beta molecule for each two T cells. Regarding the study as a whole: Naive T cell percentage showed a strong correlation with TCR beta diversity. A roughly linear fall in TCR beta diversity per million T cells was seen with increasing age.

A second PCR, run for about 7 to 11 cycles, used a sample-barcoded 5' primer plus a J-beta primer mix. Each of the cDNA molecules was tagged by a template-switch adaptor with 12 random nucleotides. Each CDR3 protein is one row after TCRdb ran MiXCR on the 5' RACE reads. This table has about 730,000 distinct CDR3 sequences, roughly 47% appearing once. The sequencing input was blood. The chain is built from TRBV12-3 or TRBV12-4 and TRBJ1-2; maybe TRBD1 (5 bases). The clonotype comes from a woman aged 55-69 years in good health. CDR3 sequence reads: CASRLGSRVFGYTF. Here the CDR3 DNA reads TGTGCCAGCAGATTAGGTTCCAGGGTCTTTGGCTACACCTTC.